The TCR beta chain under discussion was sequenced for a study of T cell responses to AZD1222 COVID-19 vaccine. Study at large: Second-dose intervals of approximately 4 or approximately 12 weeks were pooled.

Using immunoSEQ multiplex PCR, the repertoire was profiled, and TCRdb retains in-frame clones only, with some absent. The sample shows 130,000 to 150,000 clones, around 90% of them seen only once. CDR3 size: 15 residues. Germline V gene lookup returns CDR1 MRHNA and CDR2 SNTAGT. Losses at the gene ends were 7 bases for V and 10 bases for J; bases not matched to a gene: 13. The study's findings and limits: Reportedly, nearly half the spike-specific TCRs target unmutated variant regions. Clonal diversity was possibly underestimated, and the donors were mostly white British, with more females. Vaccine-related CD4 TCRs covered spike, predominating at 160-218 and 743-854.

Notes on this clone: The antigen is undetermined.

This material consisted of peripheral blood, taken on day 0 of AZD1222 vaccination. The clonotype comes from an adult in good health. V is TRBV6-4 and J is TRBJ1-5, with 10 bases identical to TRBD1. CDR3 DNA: TGTGCCAGCACCTACGGGACAGGGGTTATCAGCCCCCAGCATTTT. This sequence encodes CASTYGTGVISPQHF.